What follows are 20 T cell receptor beta chains derived from one specimen sequenced in a study of OX40 agonist ivuxolimab in advanced cancers. The protocol was immunoSEQ multiplex PCR, while the TCRdb copy is restricted to in-frame clones and leaves out a portion. The sample has 89,000 or so clones, 70% to 90% seen once. The sequencing here drew on CD4+ or CD8+ T cells sorted from blood, taken in a trial of the OX40 agonist ivuxolimab. The source of these receptors is an adult with an advanced solid tumor such as melanoma, head and neck, liver or kidney cancer.

The chain combines TRBV28 with TRBJ2-4, with TRBD1 matching 7 bases. CDR3 length: 14 amino acids. With V trimmed by 6 bases and J by 1 base, 3 bases remained unmatched. Germline-derived CDR1 and CDR2 are MDHEN and SYDVKM. The CDR3 here is CASSETGAKNIQYF. CDR3 bases: TGTGCCAGCAGCGAGACAGGGGCCAAAAACATTCAGTACTTC.

This clone was seen a single time. The chain uses TRBV7-2 and TRBJ1-1, with D maybe TRBD1 (5 bases). V dropped 2 bases and J dropped 3 bases, with 16 bases sitting between them. The CDR3 contains 16 residues. Germline values: CDR1 SGHTA, CDR2 FQGNSA. Here the CDR3 DNA reads TGTGCCAGCAGCTTAAGGGGCATCGGGGTCTACACTGAAGCTTTCTTT. Its translation is CASSLRGIGVYTEAFF.

The rearrangement joins TRBV7-3 to TRBJ2-5; 10 bases line up with TRBD2. The germline V gene encodes CDR1 SGHTA and CDR2 FQGTGA. This CDR3 is 15 amino acids long. V shed 5 bases, J shed 1 base, and the junction held 4 bases outside the gene matches. Written as DNA, the CDR3 is TGTGCCAGCAGCCGGACTAGCGGTAGCCAAGAGACCCAGTACTTC. Encoded protein: CASSRTSGSQETQYF.

This chain uses TRBV9 with TRBJ2-1; 10 nucleotides line up with TRBD2. The CDR3 contains 18 residues. In germline, CDR1 is SGDLS, CDR2 YYNGEE. Trimming at V came to 0 bases and at J to 3 bases, leaving 9 bases not matched to a gene. For the CDR3, the DNA is TGTGCCAGCAGCGTAGGATCTAGCGGGAGAATCGGCTACAATGAGCAGTTCTTC. Translated: CASSVGSSGRIGYNEQFF.

This clone was recorded only once. The chain employs TRBV25-1 and TRBJ2-1; D gene ambiguous. The CDR3 is 16 amino acids. Trimming shortened V by 0 bases and J by 0 bases, and 9 bases separated the two germline ends. Germline CDR1 MGHDK, CDR2 SYGVNS. Here the CDR3 DNA reads TGTGCCAGCAGTGAATACCAACAGTTCTCCTACAATGAGCAGTTCTTC. Residues: CASSEYQQFSYNEQFF. The whole variable domain, remainder taken from reference TRBV25-1 and TRBJ2-1, is EADIYQTPRYLVIGTGKKITLECSQTMGHDKMYWYQQDPGMELHLIHYSYGVNSTEKGDLSSESTVSRIRTEHFPLTLESARPSHTSQYLCASSEYQQFSYNEQFFGPGTRLTVL.

The chain employs TRBV9 and TRBJ2-7; D unclear. Germline values: CDR1 SGDLS, CDR2 YYNGEE. The CDR3 length is 13 residues. Trimming left V 2 bases short and J 3 bases short, with 9 bases between. CDR3 DNA: TGTGCCAGCAGCGTGGGCTACATCTACGAGCAGTACTTC. Translating it yields CASSVGYIYEQYF.

The chain couples TRBV10-3 to TRBJ2-7, with TRBD2 identical over 11 bases. With V trimmed by 6 bases and J by 6 bases, 7 bases remained unmatched. This CDR3 has 14 residues. Germline values: CDR1 ENHRY, CDR2 SYGVKD. The CDR3 bases are TGTGCCATCAGGAAAACTAGCGGGAGAATCGAGCAGTACTTC. As protein: CAIRKTSGRIEQYF.

The rearrangement joins TRBV25-1 to TRBJ1-2; possibly TRBD1 for D (5 bases). Looked up from germline, CDR1 is MGHDK and CDR2 is SYGVNS. Trimming pared 3 bases from V and 2 bases from J, leaving 13 bases between. CDR3 size: 15 residues. The CDR3 protein is CASSDFGTTNYGYTF. For the CDR3, the DNA is TGTGCCAGCAGTGATTTCGGGACCACGAACTATGGCTACACCTTC.

The V gene is TRBV11-2, the J gene TRBJ2-1, with 8 positions matching TRBD2. The length of the CDR3 is 15 residues. Germline trimming cut 3 bases from V and 6 bases from J; bases unmatched to any gene: 7. CDR1 and CDR2 from the germline V gene are SGHAT and FQNNGV. The CDR3 loop reads CASSLYLAGLNEQFF. CDR3 sequence (DNA): TGTGCCAGCAGCTTGTATCTAGCGGGTCTCAATGAGCAGTTCTTC. The full variable domain, in which reference TRBV11-2 and TRBJ2-1 provide the parts outside the CDR3, is EAGVAQSPRYKIIEKRQSVAFWCNPISGHATLYWYQQILGQGPKLLIQFQNNGVVDDSQLPKDRFSAERLKGVDSTLKIQPAKLEDSAVYLCASSLYLAGLNEQFFGPGTRLTVL.

The chain couples TRBV27 to TRBJ2-1; D remains unclear. Trimming removed 6 bases from V and 9 bases from J, with 18 bases in between. CDR1 is MNHEY, CDR2 SMNVEV, per germline (reference sequence). This CDR3 contains 14 residues. CDR3: CASSPKPLVSEQFF. The CDR3 DNA sequence: TGTGCCAGCAGCCCGAAGCCCCTAGTGAGTGAGCAGTTCTTC.

The chain joins TRBV11-2 to TRBJ2-3, with a possible D match to TRBD1 (5 bases). This CDR3 has 15 residues. V was trimmed by 6 bases and J by 3 bases, leaving 16 bases between them. Per the germline V gene, CDR1 is SGHAT and CDR2 is FQNNGV. CDR3 residues: CASRNWGERTDTQYF. The CDR3 DNA reads as TGTGCCAGCAGGAACTGGGGCGAGAGGACAGATACGCAGTATTTT.

This chain connects TRBV19 to TRBJ2-3; 7 bases agree with TRBD1. Germline CDR1 and CDR2: LNHDA and SQIVND (reference sequence). V trimming: 7 bases; J trimming: 4 bases; junction bases outside the gene matches: 8. The CDR3 spans 14 residues. This chain's CDR3 is CASTRGGLADTQYF. The CDR3 coding sequence is TGTGCCAGTACCCGAGGGGGCCTCGCAGATACGCAGTATTTT.

The chain employs TRBV6-5 and TRBJ2-7; D unclear. Between the trimmed V and J ends, which lost 6 bases and 5 bases, there was a span of 14 bases. Germline V gene data show CDR1 as MNHEY and CDR2 as SVGAGI. CDR3 length: 13 residues. CDR3 DNA: TGTGCCAGCAGCAACCAGTGGAACCACGAGCAGTACTTC. This translates into CASSNQWNHEQYF.

The V and J genes are TRBV30 and TRBJ2-4; TRBD2 matches at 16 bases. Germline values: CDR1 GTSNPN, CDR2 SVGIG (reference sequence). With V trimmed by 8 bases and J by 13 bases, 8 bases remained unmatched. The CDR3 contains 13 residues. The CDR3 DNA reads TGTGCCGGGACCGGGACTAGCGGGAGGGTACAGTACTTC. Amino acid sequence: CAGTGTSGRVQYF.

This chain links TRBV19 with TRBJ1-2, with D unclear. The CDR3 is 12 amino acids. V shed 6 bases and J shed 8 bases, with 13 bases lying between them. CDR1 LNHDA and CDR2 SQIVND come from the germline V gene (reference sequence). DNA of the CDR3: TGTGCCAGTAGCGCACAATCTCGGGGCTACACCTTC. Protein sequence: CASSAQSRGYTF.

The gene calls are TRBV7-9 and TRBJ2-1, with a weak D call TRBD1 (6 bases). The germline V gene has CDR1 SEHNR and CDR2 FQNEAQ (reference sequence). Trimming took 0 bases from V and 6 from J, leaving 9 bases between them. The length of the CDR3 is 14 residues. CDR3 coding DNA: TGTGCCAGCAGCTTAGCGTGGGGGCTCAATGAGCAGTTCTTC. This sequence encodes CASSLAWGLNEQFF.

The rearrangement uses TRBV7-3 and TRBJ2-5; a possible D gene is TRBD1 (5 bases). Germline V gives CDR1 SGHTA, CDR2 FQGTGA. This CDR3 is built from 14 residues. The V gene lost 5 bases and the J gene lost 7 bases, with 17 bases spanning the gap. CDR3 in amino acids: CASSPGRTIGTQYF. In DNA, the CDR3 is TGTGCCAGCAGCCCCGGACGGACAATCGGGACCCAGTACTTC.

The CDR3 region has the DNA TGTGCCAGCAGCTTAATGGGTAGCAATCAGCCCCAGCATTTT. Protein product: CASSLMGSNQPQHF. This chain connects TRBV7-2 to TRBJ1-5; D is unresolved. This CDR3 region has 14 residues. From germline, CDR1 is SGHTA and CDR2 FQGNSA. V gave up 2 bases and J gave up 0 bases, with 5 bases separating them.

The rearrangement links TRBV27 to TRBJ2-3, with 9 bases aligning to TRBD2. This CDR3 comprises 19 residues. Germline CDR1 MNHEY, CDR2 SMNVEV (reference sequence). The V gene end was trimmed by 4 bases and the J gene end by 6 bases; junction bases not matched to a gene: 20. The CDR3 reads CASSWRRPAVAGELDTQYF. CDR3 nucleotides: TGTGCCAGCAGTTGGCGGCGGCCTGCCGTAGCGGGAGAGTTGGATACGCAGTATTTT.

This sequence joins TRBV4-2 and TRBJ2-3, with TRBD2 matching over 10 bases. CDR3 length equals 16 residues. Germline CDR1 and CDR2: LGHNA and YNFKEQ. The V and J ends lost 4 bases and 3 bases, in that order; junction bases with no gene match: 7. This CDR3 reads CASSLKSLAGTDTQYF. The CDR3 DNA reads as TGTGCCAGCAGCCTAAAGTCACTAGCGGGAACAGATACGCAGTATTTT.